The 27 T cell receptor beta chains below come from one sample, sequenced in a study of blood T cell repertoires in COVID-19. This table comes from immunoSEQ multiplex PCR, and its TCRdb copy is limited to in-frame clones, with some not included. The sample contains about 32,000 clones, about 86% of which appear only once. The sequenced sample was peripheral blood. The receptors stem from a woman at least 80 years old with active or convalescent COVID-19.

This clone was found a few times. The V gene is TRBV19, the J gene TRBJ2-1; 8 positions match TRBD1. This CDR3 contains 13 residues. The ends lost 8 bases at V and 3 bases at J; junction bases unmatched: 3. Germline V gene sequence: CDR1 LNHDA, CDR2 SQIVND (reference sequence). CDR3 in amino acids: CASGTGVYNEQFF. In DNA, the CDR3 is TGTGCCAGTGGGACAGGCGTCTACAATGAGCAGTTCTTC.

V gene TRBV9 combines with J gene TRBJ1-2, with 7 bases fitting TRBD1. This CDR3 spans 13 amino acids. Per the germline V gene, CDR1 is SGDLS and CDR2 is YYNGEE. The ends lost 3 bases at V and 7 bases at J; junction bases unmatched: 6. The CDR3 loop is CASSADRVGGYTF. In DNA form, the CDR3 reads TGTGCCAGCAGCGCCGACAGGGTGGGTGGCTACACCTTC. Complete variable domain (other parts from reference TRBV9 and TRBJ1-2): DSGVTQTPKHLITATGQRVTLRCSPRSGDLSVYWYQQSLDQGLQFLIQYYNGEERAKGNILERFSAQQFPDLHSELNLSSLELGDSALYFCASSADRVGGYTFGSGTRLTVV.

This chain uses TRBV7-8 with TRBJ2-2; D may be TRBD2 (6 bases). The CDR3 has 13 amino acids. Looked up from germline, CDR1 is SGHVS and CDR2 is FQNEAQ. The ends were cut back, 5 bases at V and 6 bases at J, with 10 bases in the middle. CDR3 sequence (DNA): TGTGCCAGCAGCCGGTCGGGGGCCGGGGAGCTGTTTTTT. Residues: CASSRSGAGELFF.

The chain joins TRBV25-1 to TRBJ2-1, with TRBD2 matching over 10 bases. CDR3 length: 15 amino acids. Germline V gene data show CDR1 as MGHDK and CDR2 as SYGVNS. V gave up 3 bases and J gave up 9 bases; unmatched junction bases: 8. CDR3 amino acids: CASSDPARTSGEQFF. The CDR3 DNA reads TGTGCCAGCAGTGACCCCGCGCGGACTAGCGGTGAGCAGTTCTTC.

J is TRBJ2-7 and V is TRBV18; D remains unclear. This CDR3 is built from 14 residues. The V and J ends lost 2 bases and 0 bases respectively, with 8 bases between them. Per germline, CDR1 KGHSH and CDR2 LQKENI. The CDR3 coding sequence is TGTGCCAGCTCACCAGCGCAGGTCTCCTACGAGCAGTACTTC. Protein sequence: CASSPAQVSYEQYF.

The J gene is TRBJ2-3, the V gene TRBV6-4; weak D call: TRBD1 (6 bases). The CDR3 sequence is 11 residues long. Germline V CDR1 and CDR2: MRHNA, SNTAGT. The V end lost 10 bases, the J end lost 3 bases, and 8 bases lay between the germline ends. CDR3 sequence: CANRETDTQYF. CDR3 DNA: TGTGCCAACAGGGAGACAGATACGCAGTATTTT.

This chain links TRBV15 with TRBJ2-3; 8 bases map to TRBD1. The length of the CDR3 is 17 residues. V was clipped by 0 bases and J by 1 base; unmatched bases: 6. Germline V CDR1 and CDR2: LNHNV, YYDKDF (reference sequence). The CDR3: CATSRDPPGQGTDTQYF. The DNA of the CDR3 is TGTGCCACCAGCAGAGATCCGCCGGGACAGGGCACAGATACGCAGTATTTT.

CDR3 in amino acids: CASSPPWSGNTEAFF. The DNA for the CDR3 is TGTGCCAGCTCACCCCCATGGTCGGGGAACACTGAAGCTTTCTTT. The chain carries TRBV18 and TRBJ1-1; D ambiguous. V dropped 3 bases and J dropped 1 base, with 12 bases sitting between them. Germline assignment: CDR1 KGHSH and CDR2 LQKENI. The CDR3 extends over 15 amino acids.

This clone was found a few times. J is TRBJ1-1 and V is TRBV28, with 10 bases matching TRBD1. Germline CDR1 reads MDHEN; CDR2 reads SYDVKM. The V and J ends lost 6 bases and 4 bases, in that order; junction bases with no gene match: 11. This CDR3 comprises 16 residues. CDR3 loop: CASRNDRGLVRTEAFF. The CDR3 DNA is TGTGCCAGCAGAAACGACAGGGGGCTAGTGCGCACTGAAGCTTTCTTT.

The chain uses TRBV28 and TRBJ2-6; D is unclear. V lost 6 bases to trimming and J lost 0 bases, with 9 bases between them. CDR1 MDHEN and CDR2 SYDVKM come from the germline V gene. The length of the CDR3 is 15 residues. CDR3 DNA: TGTGCCAGCAGCAAGACGGGCTCTGGGGCCAACGTCCTGACTTTC. As protein: CASSKTGSGANVLTF.

This chain uses TRBV27 with TRBJ2-2, with D possibly being TRBD2 (6 bases). In germline, CDR1 is MNHEY, CDR2 SMNVEV (reference sequence). This CDR3 region has 16 residues. V lost 7 bases and J lost 2, with 17 bases in between. The CDR3: CASTTGGAPNTGELFF. The CDR3 bases are TGTGCCAGCACCACTGGCGGGGCACCAAACACCGGGGAGCTGTTTTTT.

This clone is a singleton in its sample. This chain links TRBV19 with TRBJ2-1; D remains unclear. In germline, CDR1 is LNHDA, CDR2 SQIVND (reference sequence). This CDR3 spans 15 amino acids. V lost 5 bases and J 4 bases, leaving 15 bases between the germline ends. This CDR3 reads CASSPMPGGYNEQFF. Here the CDR3 DNA reads TGTGCCAGTAGTCCTATGCCCGGCGGTTACAATGAGCAGTTCTTC.

This clone came up a few times. CDR3 nucleotides: TGTGCCAGCAGCTACAGGGTAGGGACCACTGAAGCTTTCTTT. Protein: CASSYRVGTTEAFF. J is TRBJ1-1 and V is TRBV2, with D tentatively TRBD1 (6 bases). This CDR3 contains 14 residues. The germline V gene has CDR1 SNHLY and CDR2 FYNNEI. The ends were cut back, 6 bases at V and 4 bases at J, with 15 bases in the middle.

The J gene is TRBJ2-7, the V gene TRBV5-1; D is unresolved. The CDR3 has 12 amino acids. Deletions cut 5 bases from V and 4 bases from J, with 10 bases between. Germline CDR1 is SGHRS and CDR2 is YFSETQ. CDR3 amino acids: CASRYGSYEQYF. CDR3 DNA sequence: TGCGCCAGCAGGTACGGTAGTTACGAGCAGTACTTC.

The CDR3 loop is CATSTGTGISPLHF. The CDR3 DNA follows: TGTGCCACCAGCACAGGGACAGGGATCTCACCCCTCCACTTT. The genes are TRBV15 and TRBJ1-6; 9 bases are shared with TRBD1. J lost 10 bases, V lost 4 bases, and 5 bases had no gene match. This CDR3 is 14 amino acids long. CDR1 and CDR2 (germline): LNHNV, YYDKDF (reference sequence).

This chain links TRBV7-8 with TRBJ1-4; D may be TRBD1 (6 bases). Germline V CDR1 and CDR2: SGHVS, FQNEAQ. The germline V and J ends were trimmed by 1 base and 6 bases, with 24 bases remaining between them. The CDR3 spans 19 residues. The chain's CDR3 is CASSLVIRNAGAGDEKLFF. The CDR3 DNA reads as TGTGCCAGCAGCTTAGTTATACGGAACGCAGGGGCGGGGGATGAAAAACTGTTTTTT.

The chain joins TRBV4-2 to TRBJ1-1; weak D call: TRBD1 (6 bases). CDR1 is LGHNA, CDR2 YNFKEQ, per germline. There are 16 residues in the CDR3. V was clipped by 4 bases and J by 5 bases, with 20 bases between them. CDR3 in DNA: TGTGCCAGCAGCCCCCGGGGGGGCCGCGAACGGACTGAAGCTTTCTTT. Protein sequence: CASSPRGGRERTEAFF.

Notes on this clone: This specimen includes other DNA sequences encoding the same CDR3. The chain links TRBV7-8 to TRBJ2-1; TRBD2 aligns across 16 bases. CDR3 size: 18 residues. The junction had 7 bases not matched to a gene; V was cut back by 1 base and J by 7 bases. Germline CDR1 reads SGHVS; CDR2 reads FQNEAQ. DNA of the CDR3: TGTGCCAGCAGCTTAGTGTGGGGGACTAGCGGGAGGGGGAATGAGCAGTTCTTC. Its translation is CASSLVWGTSGRGNEQFF. Drawing the rest from reference TRBV7-8 and TRBJ2-1, the complete variable domain is GAGVSQSPRYKVAKRGQDVALRCDPISGHVSLFWYQQALGQGPEFLTYFQNEAQLDKSGLPSDRFFAERPEGSVSTLKIQRTQQEDSAVYLCASSLVWGTSGRGNEQFFGPGTRLTVL.

V and J are TRBV20-1 and TRBJ2-1; D possibly corresponds to TRBD2 (5 bases). The CDR3 is made up of 11 amino acids. Trimming removed 6 bases from V and 10 bases from J, with 13 bases in between. CDR1 DFQATT and CDR2 SNEGSKA come from the germline V gene (reference sequence). In nucleotides, the CDR3 is TGCAGTGCAAGGACTTCATCCGAGCAGTTCTTC. Its translation is CSARTSSEQFF.

This clone was detected only once. The rearrangement joins TRBV11-3 to TRBJ2-7; 7 bases fit TRBD2. CDR1 is SGHNT, CDR2 YENEEA, per germline. CDR3 length: 14 residues. The junction had 9 bases not matched to a gene; V was cut back by 5 bases and J by 5 bases. This CDR3 reads CASSDRDYSDEQYF. The CDR3 nucleotides read TGTGCCAGCAGCGACCGGGACTATAGCGACGAGCAGTACTTC.

The V call is TRBV30, the J call TRBJ1-2; maybe TRBD1 (6 bases). Germline V gives CDR1 GTSNPN, CDR2 SVGIG (reference sequence). V was pared by 4 bases and J by 0 bases, with 21 bases between. The CDR3 sequence is 17 residues long. The CDR3 DNA sequence: TGTGCCTGGAACCACCCCCGGGGGGCCTATGCTAACTATGGCTACACCTTC. Translation gives CAWNHPRGAYANYGYTF.

This clone is a singleton in its sample. The chain has TRBV15 and TRBJ2-1, with D maybe TRBD2 (5 bases). CDR1 and CDR2 from the germline V gene are LNHNV and YYDKDF (reference sequence). V was cut by 0 bases and J by 4 bases, with 13 bases left in between. This CDR3 region has 16 residues. Written as DNA, the CDR3 is TGTGCCACCAGCAGAGAAGCAGGCGGGCCTTACAATGAGCAGTTCTTC. This encodes CATSREAGGPYNEQFF.

This chain uses TRBV19 with TRBJ1-2; the D gene is possibly TRBD1 (6 bases). The V gene lost 0 bases and the J gene lost 3 bases, with 8 bases spanning the gap. CDR1 and CDR2 (germline): LNHDA, SQIVND (reference sequence). CDR3 length equals 14 residues. CDR3 nucleotide sequence: TGTGCCAGTAGTATAGAGGCAGGGGACTATGGCTACACCTTC. It codes for CASSIEAGDYGYTF.

V is TRBV9 and J is TRBJ2-7, with D unclear. The CDR3 is made up of 15 amino acids. CDR1 is SGDLS and CDR2 is YYNGEE in the germline V gene. The germline V and J ends were trimmed by 0 bases and 0 bases, with 10 bases remaining between them. This CDR3 reads CASSVGAESSYEQYF. Here the CDR3 DNA reads TGTGCCAGCAGCGTAGGAGCCGAGTCCTCCTACGAGCAGTACTTC.

V and J are TRBV28 and TRBJ2-1; no firm D call. CDR3 length: 15 amino acids. Looked up from germline, CDR1 is MDHEN and CDR2 is SYDVKM. Trimming took 2 bases from V and 7 from J, leaving 15 bases between them. The CDR3 nucleotides are TGTGCCAGCAGTTTAGCGCCAGGCGTTTTGAATGAGCAGTTCTTC. It specifies CASSLAPGVLNEQFF.

The V and J genes are TRBV7-9 and TRBJ2-1; 7 bases fit TRBD1. J was trimmed by 10 bases and V by 5 bases; bases with no gene match: 8. The germline gives CDR1 SEHNR, CDR2 FQNEAQ (reference sequence). This CDR3 region has 13 residues. The CDR3 reads CASSPTDRNEQFF. CDR3 coding DNA: TGTGCCAGCAGCCCGACGGACAGGAACGAGCAGTTCTTC.

The V call is TRBV2, the J call TRBJ1-2, with 9 bases matching TRBD1. J gave up 7 bases and V 7 bases, and 7 bases lay outside the gene matches. This CDR3 region has 13 residues. The V gene's germline CDR1 is SNHLY and CDR2 FYNNEI. The DNA for the CDR3 is TGTGCCAGCACCGGGACAGGGTTACGTGGCTACACCTTC. It specifies CASTGTGLRGYTF.